This T cell receptor (beta chain) was sequenced during a study of shared clonotypes between healthy human individuals. Over several immunoSEQ plates, each subset's genomic DNA was distributed in even portions. The method was immunoSEQ multiplex PCR; TCRdb's version includes in-frame clones alone and lacks a portion of them. Here the sample spans roughly 2.4 million clones, approximately 96% being singletons. Study findings and constraints: Non-shared clonotypes displayed generation probabilities falling below those of clonotypes present in all four donors. In general, naive subsets displayed greater estimated richness than memory subsets did.

With respect to this clone: Its target is not known.

Germline V CDR1 and CDR2: SGHRS, YFSETQ. The length of the CDR3 is 15 residues. The V gene lost 4 bases and the J gene lost 5 bases, with 18 bases spanning the gap. The genes are TRBV5-1 and TRBJ1-2; possible D gene TRBD1, 5 bases. This sequence originates from a man younger than 35 in good health. The sample was naive CD4+ T cells sorted from blood. The subset: CD45RA+ positively selected. The CDR3 loop is CASSATTREGYGYTF. The CDR3 DNA is TGCGCCAGCAGCGCGACCACCAGGGAGGGGTATGGCTACACCTTC.